The 20 T cell receptor beta chains below all came from one sample that was sequenced in a study of blood T cell repertoires in COVID-19. Profiling relied on immunoSEQ multiplex PCR, and the TCRdb table lists in-frame clones only, not all of them. The sample yields 350,000 to 550,000 clones, 70% to 90% seen once. Input material: PBMCs or T cells enriched from blood (not recorded which). These TCRs come from a woman aged 18-29 years with acute COVID-19.

The rearrangement uses TRBV30 and TRBJ2-2; weak D call: TRBD2 (6 bases). This CDR3 is built from 15 residues. V shed 4 bases and J shed 0 bases, with 12 bases lying between them. Germline V gene sequence: CDR1 GTSNPN, CDR2 SVGIG (reference sequence). CDR3 DNA: TGTGCCTGGATGGAGGGGACTGCGAACACCGGGGAGCTGTTTTTT. This codes for CAWMEGTANTGELFF.

The rearrangement joins TRBV12-5 to TRBJ1-3, with TRBD1 as a possible D gene (6 bases). The V gene lost 11 bases and the J gene lost 3 bases, with 17 bases spanning the gap. This CDR3 has 14 amino acids. Per the germline V gene, CDR1 is LGHNT and CDR2 is FRNRAP. CDR3 nucleotide sequence: TGTGCTCCCGGTGGGGGGGCATATGGAAACACCATATATTTT. Its protein is CAPGGGAYGNTIYF.

The V gene is TRBV11-2, the J gene TRBJ1-4; possibly TRBD1 for D (5 bases). Germline CDR1 and CDR2: SGHAT and FQNNGV. The V and J ends lost 1 base and 8 bases respectively, with 14 bases between them. CDR3 length: 15 amino acids. The CDR3 sequence is CASSLVVGGREKLFF. The CDR3, as DNA: TGTGCCAGCAGCTTAGTTGTGGGGGGTCGGGAAAAACTGTTTTTT.

The genes are TRBV10-3 and TRBJ1-2; the D gene is possibly TRBD1 (6 bases). This CDR3 has 14 amino acids. V was clipped by 3 bases and J by 7 bases, with 15 bases between them. The germline gives CDR1 ENHRY, CDR2 SYGVKD. The CDR3 nucleotides read TGTGCCATCAGTGACCCAAAAGGGGGAAGTGGCTACACCTTC. Encoded protein: CAISDPKGGSGYTF.

The gene calls are TRBV28 and TRBJ1-5, with D perhaps TRBD1 (5 bases). The germline V gene has CDR1 MDHEN and CDR2 SYDVKM. Trimming pared 10 bases from V and 7 bases from J, leaving 29 bases between. The CDR3 covers 17 residues. The CDR3 region is CAMGPSYPVGEGQPQHF. The CDR3 DNA sequence: TGTGCCATGGGACCGTCTTACCCTGTGGGGGAGGGACAGCCCCAGCATTTT.

Details on this clone: Other DNA variants within this sample encode the same CDR3. The CDR3: CASSPTDSNTGELFF. For the CDR3, the DNA is TGTGCCAGCAGCCCGACGGACAGTAACACCGGGGAGCTGTTTTTT. The V call is TRBV9, the J call TRBJ2-2, with D perhaps TRBD1 (6 bases). V lost 4 bases and J lost 2, with 12 bases in between. The CDR3 runs 15 residues. Germline lookup yields CDR1 SGDLS and CDR2 YYNGEE.

This clone has only one observation. V gene TRBV12-3 or TRBV12-4 combines with J gene TRBJ2-1; D possibly corresponds to TRBD1 (6 bases). The CDR3 contains 13 residues. V shed 6 bases and J shed 1 base, with 7 bases lying between them. The DNA for the CDR3 is TGTGCCAGCAGGGGGGCTTCCTACAATGAGCAGTTCTTC. It yields the protein CASRGASYNEQFF.

The chain recombines TRBV21-1 with TRBJ2-7; no check of the table's D call, TRBD1, against the DNA was made. TRBV21-1 is tagged as a pseudogene. The CDR3 consists of 21 residues. The CDR3 region is CASSKFGNGDRDFRSPYEQYF. CDR3 nucleotide sequence: TGTGCCAGCAGCAAATTCGGAAATGGAGACAGGGACTTTAGATCCCCTTACGAGCAGTACTTC.

The chain couples TRBV18 to TRBJ1-1; the match to TRBD1 covers 8 bases. The CDR3 length is 16 residues. The V segment lost 3 bases and the J segment 0 bases; nucleotides outside the gene matches: 6. Germline lookup yields CDR1 KGHSH and CDR2 LQKENI. The CDR3 DNA follows: TGTGCCAGCTCACCCATGACAGGGGACCTGAACACTGAAGCTTTCTTT. Translation gives CASSPMTGDLNTEAFF.

This clone was found a few times. The V call is TRBV5-1, the J call TRBJ2-1; TRBD2 might be the D (6 bases). Germline V gene lookup returns CDR1 SGHRS and CDR2 YFSETQ. Trimming removed 0 bases at V and 2 bases at J, with 9 bases between. The CDR3 length is 15 residues. For the CDR3, the DNA is TGCGCCAGCAGCTTGGTAGCGGAGCCCTACAATGAGCAGTTCTTC. This encodes CASSLVAEPYNEQFF.

This clone was recorded once. The rearrangement uses TRBV29-1 and TRBJ1-2; D might be TRBD1 (5 bases). This CDR3 region has 12 residues. Germline V gives CDR1 SQVTM, CDR2 ANQGSEA. With 4 bases removed from V and 1 base from J, the gap between germline ends came to 7 bases. CDR3: CSVGQNNYGYTF. The CDR3 nucleotides are TGCAGCGTTGGACAGAATAACTATGGCTACACCTTC.

This chain connects TRBV2 to TRBJ1-3, with 7 nucleotides matching TRBD1. CDR3 length: 13 amino acids. Per germline, CDR1 SNHLY and CDR2 FYNNEI. V lost 5 bases, J lost 4 bases, and 2 bases stayed unmatched. The CDR3 loop is CASSSDRGNTIYF. Written as DNA, the CDR3 is TGTGCCAGCAGTTCGGACAGGGGAAACACCATATATTTT.

The V and J genes are TRBV30 and TRBJ1-5; D is perhaps TRBD1 (5 bases). The CDR3 contains 15 residues. Deletions cut 0 bases from V and 2 bases from J, with 11 bases between. Germline CDR1 GTSNPN, CDR2 SVGIG (reference sequence). The chain's CDR3 is CAWSVRGDGNQPQHF. The DNA for the CDR3 is TGTGCCTGGAGTGTACGGGGGGATGGCAATCAGCCCCAGCATTTT.

The gene calls are TRBV11-2 and TRBJ2-7; 9 bases are a match to TRBD1. This CDR3 is 17 amino acids long. In germline, CDR1 is SGHAT, CDR2 FQNNGV. The ends lost 0 bases at V and 1 base at J; junction bases unmatched: 7. CDR3 loop: CASSLDIGTGLSYEQYF. The CDR3 DNA reads as TGTGCCAGCAGCTTAGATATCGGGACAGGGCTATCCTACGAGCAGTACTTC.

A few counts support this clone. The J gene is TRBJ1-1, the V gene TRBV29-1; 10 nucleotides line up with TRBD1. Germline V gene sequence: CDR1 SQVTM, CDR2 ANQGSEA. The CDR3 consists of 16 residues. V lost 6 bases to trimming and J lost 4 bases; unmatched junction nucleotides: 14. CDR3 amino acids: CSVREGTGALGTEAFF. The DNA of the CDR3 is TGCAGCGTGAGGGAGGGGACAGGGGCATTGGGCACTGAAGCTTTCTTT.

This CDR3 is CAIRRTSGSTDTQYF. The CDR3 DNA is TGTGCCATCAGGAGGACTAGCGGTAGCACAGATACGCAGTATTTT. The V call is TRBV10-3, the J call TRBJ2-3; 10 bases are a match to TRBD2. V shed 6 bases, J shed 0 bases, and the junction held 3 bases outside the gene matches. The CDR3 covers 15 residues. CDR1 and CDR2 (germline): ENHRY, SYGVKD.

This clone is a singleton in its sample. The V call is TRBV5-6, the J call TRBJ1-4; TRBD1 aligns across 10 bases. The trim removed 0 bases at V and 3 bases at J, leaving 8 bases unmatched. CDR3 length: 18 amino acids. CDR1 and CDR2 from the germline V gene are SGHDT and YYEEEE. CDR3 coding DNA: TGTGCCAGCAGCTTGGCGACAGGGGGCGCGGGAGCTAATGAAAAACTGTTTTTT. The encoded protein is CASSLATGGAGANEKLFF.

This clone appeared a single time. The chain recombines TRBV18 with TRBJ1-6; perhaps TRBD1 as D (5 bases). CDR1 KGHSH and CDR2 LQKENI come from the germline V gene. This CDR3 has 17 amino acids. V lost 6 bases and J 3 bases, leaving 18 bases between the germline ends. The CDR3: CASSPDSLGDYNSPLHF. CDR3 DNA sequence: TGTGCCAGCTCCCCCGACAGCTTAGGAGACTATAATTCACCCCTCCACTTT. The complete variable domain, with remaining parts taken from reference TRBV18 and TRBJ1-6, reads NAGVMQNPRHLVRRRGQEARLRCSPMKGHSHVYWYRQLPEEGLKFMVYLQKENIIDESGMPKERFSAEFPKEGPSILRIQQVVRGDSAAYFCASSPDSLGDYNSPLHFGNGTRLTVT.

CDR3 loop: CASSKSGQGLRYTF. In DNA form, the CDR3 reads TGTGCCAGCTCGAAGTCAGGACAGGGTCTCCGCTACACCTTC. The genes are TRBV28 and TRBJ1-2, with 8 bases identical to TRBD1. This CDR3 region has 14 residues. CDR1 MDHEN and CDR2 SYDVKM come from the germline V gene. Germline trimming cut 8 bases from V and 9 bases from J; bases unmatched to any gene: 14.

This clone was picked up one time. V and J are TRBV13 and TRBJ1-2; TRBD1 agrees at 8 bases. Trimming removed 4 bases from V and 8 bases from J; junction bases left unmatched: 9. Germline V CDR1 and CDR2: PRHDT, FYEKMQ (reference sequence). The CDR3 loop spans 14 amino acids. The CDR3 nucleotides are TGTGCCAGCAGCTACGGGACAGGTCTGCTCGGCTACACCTTC. As protein: CASSYGTGLLGYTF.